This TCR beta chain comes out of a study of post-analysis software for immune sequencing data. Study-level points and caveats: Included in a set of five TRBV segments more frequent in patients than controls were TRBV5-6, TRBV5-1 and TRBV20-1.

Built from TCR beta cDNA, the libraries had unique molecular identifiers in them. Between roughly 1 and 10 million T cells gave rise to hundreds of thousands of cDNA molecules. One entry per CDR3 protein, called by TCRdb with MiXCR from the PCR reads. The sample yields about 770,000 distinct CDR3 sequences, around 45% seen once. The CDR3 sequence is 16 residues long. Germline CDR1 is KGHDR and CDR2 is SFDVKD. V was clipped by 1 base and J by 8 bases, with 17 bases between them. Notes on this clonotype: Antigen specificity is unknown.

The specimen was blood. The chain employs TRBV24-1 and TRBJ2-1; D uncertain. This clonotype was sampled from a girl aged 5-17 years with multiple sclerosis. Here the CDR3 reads CATSDLGEPKVHEQFF. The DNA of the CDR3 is TGTGCCACCAGTGATTTAGGCGAGCCCAAGGTCCATGAGCAGTTCTTC.